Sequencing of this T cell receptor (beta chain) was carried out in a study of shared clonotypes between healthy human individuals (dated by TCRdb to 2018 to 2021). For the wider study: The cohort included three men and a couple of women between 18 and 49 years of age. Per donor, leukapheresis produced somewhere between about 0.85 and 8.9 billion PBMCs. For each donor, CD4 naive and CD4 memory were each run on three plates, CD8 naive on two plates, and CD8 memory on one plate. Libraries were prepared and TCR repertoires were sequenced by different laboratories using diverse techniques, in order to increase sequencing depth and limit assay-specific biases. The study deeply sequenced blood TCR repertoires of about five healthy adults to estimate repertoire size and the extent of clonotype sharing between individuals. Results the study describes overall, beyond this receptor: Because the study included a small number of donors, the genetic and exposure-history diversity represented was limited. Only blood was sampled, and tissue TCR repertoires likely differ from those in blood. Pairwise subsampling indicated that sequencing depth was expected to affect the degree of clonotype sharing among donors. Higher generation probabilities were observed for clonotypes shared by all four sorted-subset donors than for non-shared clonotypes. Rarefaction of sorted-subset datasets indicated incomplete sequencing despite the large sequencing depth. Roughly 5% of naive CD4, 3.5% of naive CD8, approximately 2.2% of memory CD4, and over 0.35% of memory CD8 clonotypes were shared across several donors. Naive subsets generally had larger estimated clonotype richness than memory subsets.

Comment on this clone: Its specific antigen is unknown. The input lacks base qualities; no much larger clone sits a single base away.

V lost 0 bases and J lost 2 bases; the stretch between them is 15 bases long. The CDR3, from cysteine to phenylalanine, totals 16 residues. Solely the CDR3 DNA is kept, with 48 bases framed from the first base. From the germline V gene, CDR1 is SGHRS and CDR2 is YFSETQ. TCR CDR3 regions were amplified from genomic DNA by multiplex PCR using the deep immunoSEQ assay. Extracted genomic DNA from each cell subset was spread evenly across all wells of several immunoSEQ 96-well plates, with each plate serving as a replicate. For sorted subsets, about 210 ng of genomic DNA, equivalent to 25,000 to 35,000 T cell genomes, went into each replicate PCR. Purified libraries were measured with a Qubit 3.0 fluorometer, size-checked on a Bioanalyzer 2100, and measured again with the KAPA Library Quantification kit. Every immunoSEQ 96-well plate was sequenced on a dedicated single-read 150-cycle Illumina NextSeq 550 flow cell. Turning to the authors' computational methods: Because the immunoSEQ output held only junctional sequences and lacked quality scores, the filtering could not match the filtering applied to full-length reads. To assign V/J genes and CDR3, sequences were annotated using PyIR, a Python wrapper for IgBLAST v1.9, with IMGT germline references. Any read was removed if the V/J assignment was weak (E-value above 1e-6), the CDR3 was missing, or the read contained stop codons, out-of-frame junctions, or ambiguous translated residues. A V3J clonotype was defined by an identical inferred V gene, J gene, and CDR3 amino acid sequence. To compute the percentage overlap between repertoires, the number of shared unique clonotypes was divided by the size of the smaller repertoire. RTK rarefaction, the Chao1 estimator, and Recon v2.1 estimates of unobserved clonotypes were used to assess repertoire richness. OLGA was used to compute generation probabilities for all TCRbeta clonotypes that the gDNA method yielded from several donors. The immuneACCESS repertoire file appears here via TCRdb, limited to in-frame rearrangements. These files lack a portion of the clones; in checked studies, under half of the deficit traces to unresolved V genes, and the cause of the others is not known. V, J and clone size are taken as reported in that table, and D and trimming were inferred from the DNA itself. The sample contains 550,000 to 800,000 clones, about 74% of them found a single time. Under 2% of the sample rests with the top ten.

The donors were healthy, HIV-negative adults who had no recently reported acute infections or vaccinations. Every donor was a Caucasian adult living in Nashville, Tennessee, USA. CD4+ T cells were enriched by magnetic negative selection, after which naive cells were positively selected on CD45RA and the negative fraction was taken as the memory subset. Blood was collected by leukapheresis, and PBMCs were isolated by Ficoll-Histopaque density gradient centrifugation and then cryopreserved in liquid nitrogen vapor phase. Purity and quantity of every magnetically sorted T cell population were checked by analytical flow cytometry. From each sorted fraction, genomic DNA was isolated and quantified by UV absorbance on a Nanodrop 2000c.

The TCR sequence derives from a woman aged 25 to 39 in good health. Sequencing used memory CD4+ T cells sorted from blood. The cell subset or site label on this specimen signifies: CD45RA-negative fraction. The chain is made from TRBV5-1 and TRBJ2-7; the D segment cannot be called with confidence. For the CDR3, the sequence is CASSLALQSRAYEQYF. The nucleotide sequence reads TGCGCCAGCAGCTTGGCCTTACAGTCTCGGGCCTACGAGCAGTACTTC.